This T cell receptor beta chain is drawn from a study of blood T cells in healthy people across ages. At the level of the study: About one barcoded beta molecule was captured per two T cells (by template switching). Study-wide results and caveats: Across the age range, TCR beta diversity per million T cells fell in a roughly linear way.

A second PCR, run for roughly 7 to 11 cycles, used a sample-barcoded 5' primer plus a J-beta primer mix. Sequencing yielded, for each sample, at least 3 million paired-end reads carrying CDR3. In TCRdb, the 5' RACE reads were re-called with MiXCR into one record per CDR3 protein. The profile covers approximately 800,000 distinct CDR3 sequences, with about 61% appearing a single time and under 30% taken by the ten largest. The CDR3 length is 13 residues. Germline-derived CDR1 and CDR2 are DFQATT and SNEGSKA (reference sequence). The germline V and J ends were trimmed by 1 base and 2 bases, with 8 bases remaining between them. About this clonotype: The antigen remains undetermined. This may be a read error: a much more frequent sequence differs by one nucleotide.

This receptor was identified in a man aged 40-49 years in good health. This chain connects TRBV20-1 to TRBJ1-2, with D possibly TRBD1 on 5 matching bases. The sequencing sample was made of blood. The CDR3 DNA sequence: TGCAGTGCTAGAGGAGGACAAAACTATGGCTACACCTTC. It yields the protein CSARGGQNYGYTF.